This T cell receptor beta chain was profiled in a study of CD8 T cells in Susac syndrome. As for the study in general: Patients with Susac syndrome were therapy-naive, on corticosteroids, or on intravenous immunoglobulin alone at the time that blood was drawn.

When the RNA was reverse transcribed, random hexamers were used with an input of about 0.5 to 1 ug. Across 54 Vbeta and 13 Jbeta, immunoSEQ multiplex PCR amplified TCR beta CDR3. TCRdb reanalysed the immunoSEQ multiplex PCR reads using MiXCR and keeps one entry per CDR3 protein. Among some 150,000 distinct CDR3 sequences listed, roughly 95% were seen once. This TCR was sampled from a human donor with Susac syndrome. The sequenced material came from CD4+ T cells from PBMCs.

CDR3 coding DNA: TGCAGCGTTGGGGACAGGGGAGCCAAAAACATTCAGTACTTC. It specifies CSVGDRGAKNIQYF. V and J are TRBV29-1 and TRBJ2-4; TRBD1 matches at 10 bases. The CDR3 consists of 14 residues. Germline CDR1 is SQVTM and CDR2 is ANQGSEA. V dropped 4 bases and J dropped 0; count of bases not matched to a gene: 0.